These 27 T cell receptor beta chains came from one sample sequenced in a study of shared clonotypes between healthy human individuals (dated by TCRdb to about 2020). The library relied on the immunoSEQ multiplex PCR assay. Sourced from immuneACCESS, this table was stored by TCRdb with only in-frame sequences that have V and J called. A share of the clones is absent; for the studies checked, an unresolved V gene accounts for under half, and the remainder has no known explanation. The sample yields millions of clones; under 95% were counted once. The ten largest clones capture about 1.8% of the sample. For the CD8 naive samples, CD45RO-negative cells were positively selected for CCR7, yielding a CD45RA+CCR7+ population from which TemRA cells were excluded. The sample was naive CD8+ T cells from PBMCs. Per the publication, the cell subset or site label means: CD45RA+CCR7+. Receptor source: a man aged 18 to 29 in good health. Some clones in this sample may be carry-over from other donors' samples.

CDR3 loop: CASRIGLGTEAFF. The CDR3 bases are TGTGCCAGCAGGATAGGATTGGGGACTGAAGCTTTCTTT. The rearrangement uses TRBV27 and TRBJ1-1; no firm D call. This CDR3 has 13 residues. Germline V gives CDR1 MNHEY, CDR2 SMNVEV (reference sequence). The germline V and J ends were trimmed by 6 bases and 5 bases, with 13 bases remaining between them.

CDR3 bases: TGTGCCAGCAGCTTGGAGGGCGGGTATAATTCACCCCTCCACTTT. Its protein product is CASSLEGGYNSPLHF. V is TRBV5-6 and J is TRBJ1-6; the D is unclear. Germline lookup yields CDR1 SGHDT and CDR2 YYEEEE. The CDR3 sequence is 15 residues long. Trimming removed 0 bases at V and 4 bases at J, with 8 bases between.

This chain links TRBV27 with TRBJ2-7; a possible D gene is TRBD2 (6 bases). Trimming shortened V by 5 bases and J by 3 bases, and 11 bases separated the two germline ends. Germline CDR1 MNHEY, CDR2 SMNVEV (reference sequence). The CDR3 is made up of 13 amino acids. The CDR3 DNA is TGTGCCAGCAGTGAGGGACTTTACTACGAGCAGTACTTC. As protein: CASSEGLYYEQYF.

The rearrangement links TRBV19 to TRBJ2-2, with D possibly TRBD1 on 6 matching bases. V was shortened by 2 bases and J by 6 bases, with 10 bases between the two germline ends. Per germline, CDR1 LNHDA and CDR2 SQIVND (reference sequence). The CDR3 runs 14 residues. Here the CDR3 DNA reads TGTGCCAGTAGTATAACGGCAGGGGCCGGGGAGCTGTTTTTT. Translation gives CASSITAGAGELFF. The whole variable domain, filled in from reference TRBV19 and TRBJ2-2, reads DGGITQSPKYLFRKEGQNVTLSCEQNLNHDAMYWYRQDPGQGLRLIYYSQIVNDFQKGDIAEGYSVSREKKESFPLTVTSAQKNPTAFYLCASSITAGAGELFFGEGSRLTVL.

This clone appeared a single time. The V gene is TRBV9, the J gene TRBJ2-3; no reliable D call. V lost 3 bases, J lost 6 bases, and 20 bases lay in between. The germline CDR1 and CDR2 sequences are SGDLS and YYNGEE. The CDR3 is 16 residues long. The CDR3 DNA follows: TGTGCCAGCAGCGCCTTCGGGTCCACTAAGGCGGATACGCAGTATTTT. This sequence encodes CASSAFGSTKADTQYF.

Remarks on this clone: The sample contains more than one DNA sequence encoding this CDR3. This chain joins TRBV9 and TRBJ2-5; possibly TRBD2 for D (6 bases). Germline V CDR1 and CDR2: SGDLS, YYNGEE. Trimming cost V 0 bases and J 1 base, with 7 bases left between them. This CDR3 is built from 14 residues. The CDR3 DNA sequence: TGTGCCAGCAGCGTAGAGACTAGCCAAGAGACCCAGTACTTC. It is translated as CASSVETSQETQYF.

The V call is TRBV9, the J call TRBJ2-4, with 8 bases identical to TRBD1. The CDR3 length is 13 residues. V was pared by 3 bases and J by 11 bases, with 7 bases of the junction left unmatched. The germline gives CDR1 SGDLS, CDR2 YYNGEE. The CDR3 here is CASSAGQAGVQYF. CDR3 nucleotides: TGTGCCAGCAGCGCGGGACAGGCCGGAGTTCAGTACTTC.

The CDR3 here is CASSLALSPGGHEQYF. The DNA of the CDR3 is TGTGCCAGCAGCTTAGCCCTATCTCCTGGGGGCCACGAGCAGTACTTC. The rearrangement links TRBV7-2 to TRBJ2-7, with D maybe TRBD1 (6 bases). The CDR3 is 16 amino acids. Deletions cut 0 bases from V and 5 bases from J, with 17 bases between. The germline gives CDR1 SGHTA, CDR2 FQGNSA.

The chain combines TRBV29-1 with TRBJ2-5; TRBD2 aligns across 7 bases. The last part of the DNA fits TRBJ2-7 better; the J call may be wrong. This CDR3 has 15 amino acids. Germline-derived CDR1 and CDR2 are SQVTM and ANQGSEA. Here the CDR3 reads CSVEVGDYSSYEQYF. Here the CDR3 DNA reads TGCAGCGTTGAAGTCGGGGACTATTCATCCTACGAGCAGTACTTC.

The gene calls are TRBV29-1 and TRBJ2-3; D not resolved. Germline CDR1 is SQVTM and CDR2 is ANQGSEA. V dropped 7 bases and J dropped 2 bases, with 4 bases sitting between them. CDR3 length equals 10 residues. The CDR3 nucleotides are TGCAGCGGAAACACAGATACGCAGTATTTT. Amino acids: CSGNTDTQYF.

As concerns this clone: The sample carries other DNA sequences with the same CDR3. The rearrangement uses TRBV7-2 and TRBJ2-1; TRBD2 aligns across 9 bases. V dropped 2 bases and J dropped 0; count of bases not matched to a gene: 2. Germline CDR1 SGHTA, CDR2 FQGNSA. There are 16 residues in the CDR3. CDR3 DNA sequence: TGTGCCAGCAGCTTACTAGCGGGACCCTCCTACAATGAGCAGTTCTTC. This codes for CASSLLAGPSYNEQFF.

V gene TRBV13 combines with J gene TRBJ1-3; D gene unclear. V was cut by 0 bases and J by 4 bases, with 10 bases left in between. The CDR3 totals 15 residues. The germline V gene encodes CDR1 PRHDT and CDR2 FYEKMQ (reference sequence). CDR3 sequence: CASSLGRRRGNTIYF. CDR3 in DNA: TGTGCCAGCAGCTTAGGACGCCGAAGGGGAAACACCATATATTTT.

The table lists this clone with a count of one. This chain joins TRBV7-9 and TRBJ2-5, with D uncertain. V was clipped by 4 bases and J by 1 base, with 13 bases between them. CDR3 length: 15 amino acids. CDR1 SEHNR and CDR2 FQNEAQ come from the germline V gene (reference sequence). The CDR3 region has the DNA TGTGCCAGCAGCTACGTAGTGGGATTCCAAGAGACCCAGTACTTC. This sequence encodes CASSYVVGFQETQYF.

The chain combines TRBV11-2 with TRBJ1-3; the D is unclear. This CDR3 spans 13 amino acids. Trimming took off 1 base at V and 9 bases at J, with 10 bases between the two ends. Germline V lookup: CDR1 SGHAT, CDR2 FQNNGV. Written as DNA, the CDR3 is TGTGCCAGCAGCTTAGGAGGAGGCCGCACCATATATTTT. Its protein product is CASSLGGGRTIYF. Full variable domain (rest looked up from reference TRBV11-2 and TRBJ1-3): EAGVAQSPRYKIIEKRQSVAFWCNPISGHATLYWYQQILGQGPKLLIQFQNNGVVDDSQLPKDRFSAERLKGVDSTLKIQPAKLEDSAVYLCASSLGGGRTIYFGEGSWLTVV.

The chain combines TRBV30 with TRBJ2-7; TRBD1 is a possible D gene (6 bases). This CDR3 region has 14 residues. Germline CDR1 GTSNPN, CDR2 SVGIG (reference sequence). V lost 5 bases and J lost 2, with 16 bases in between. The CDR3 DNA reads TGTGCCTGGCTCAAGACACAGGGTCCCTACGAGCAGTACTTC. Translation gives CAWLKTQGPYEQYF.

V usage is TRBV13 and J usage is TRBJ2-3, with D possibly matching TRBD2 (6 bases). Germline V gene sequence: CDR1 PRHDT, CDR2 FYEKMQ (reference sequence). This CDR3 is 17 amino acids long. V dropped 2 bases and J dropped 6 bases, with 21 bases sitting between them. In DNA form, the CDR3 reads TGTGCCAGCAGCTTACGGCCGACTAGTCCGGCGGCCGATACGCAGTATTTT. This sequence encodes CASSLRPTSPAADTQYF.

V is TRBV9 and J is TRBJ1-1; D not certain. The CDR3 loop spans 15 amino acids. Between the trimmed V and J ends, which lost 4 bases and 5 bases, there was a span of 18 bases. The germline gives CDR1 SGDLS, CDR2 YYNGEE. The CDR3 here is CASSPRVQSGTEAFF. The CDR3, as DNA: TGTGCCAGCAGCCCCCGTGTACAGTCCGGGACTGAAGCTTTCTTT.

The chain is built from TRBV27 and TRBJ2-5, with 7 bases that match TRBD2. V dropped 2 bases and J dropped 4; count of bases not matched to a gene: 16. The germline V gene has CDR1 MNHEY and CDR2 SMNVEV (reference sequence). The length of the CDR3 is 18 residues. CDR3 DNA: TGTGCCAGCAGTTTACTCTCTAGGGAGGGAGTGGTGGGAGAGACCCAGTACTTC. Residues: CASSLLSREGVVGETQYF.

This sequence joins TRBV9 and TRBJ2-7; D not resolved. CDR1 is SGDLS and CDR2 is YYNGEE in the germline V gene. Trimming took 0 bases from V and 0 from J, leaving 10 bases between them. The CDR3 has 15 residues. CDR3 in DNA: TGTGCCAGCAGCGTAGATGACTCGCCCTCCTACGAGCAGTACTTC. Translated: CASSVDDSPSYEQYF.

In this sample, this clone turned up once. The V call is TRBV7-2, the J call TRBJ2-1, with TRBD2 matching 10 bases. The CDR3 consists of 18 residues. V was clipped by 2 bases and J by 0 bases; unmatched bases: 7. CDR1 and CDR2 (germline): SGHTA, FQGNSA. The CDR3 region is CASSLTSGTPSSYNEQFF. Here the CDR3 DNA reads TGTGCCAGCAGCTTAACTAGCGGGACTCCTTCCTCCTACAATGAGCAGTTCTTC.

V gene TRBV19 combines with J gene TRBJ2-7; D is perhaps TRBD2 (6 bases). The V and J ends lost 10 bases and 4 bases respectively, with 26 bases between them. The CDR3 consists of 16 residues. CDR1 is LNHDA and CDR2 is SQIVND in the germline V gene (reference sequence). In DNA form, the CDR3 reads TGTGCCACCGGGGGAGCAGGCGCTGGAAAGGAGTACGAGCAGTACTTC. This translates into CATGGAGAGKEYEQYF.

V and J are TRBV11-2 and TRBJ2-5, with D perhaps TRBD1 (6 bases). The V end lost 0 bases, the J end lost 3 bases, and 8 bases lay between the germline ends. CDR3 length equals 14 residues. Germline V gene data show CDR1 as SGHAT and CDR2 as FQNNGV. The CDR3, as DNA: TGTGCCAGCAGCTTAGATAACAGGGAAGAGACCCAGTACTTC. As protein: CASSLDNREETQYF.

The chain has TRBV7-2 and TRBJ2-1; D perhaps matches TRBD1 (5 bases). V lost 4 bases, J lost 2 bases, and 21 bases lay in between. Germline V gene lookup returns CDR1 SGHTA and CDR2 FQGNSA. The CDR3 contains 18 residues. CDR3: CASSSSPSQVLPYNEQFF. Written as DNA, the CDR3 is TGTGCCAGCAGCTCATCCCCTTCACAGGTTTTGCCCTACAATGAGCAGTTCTTC.

The V call is TRBV29-1, the J call TRBJ1-2; 9 bases line up with TRBD1. Trimming at V came to 4 bases and at J to 4 bases, leaving 13 bases not matched to a gene. The CDR3 contains 16 residues. The germline V gene encodes CDR1 SQVTM and CDR2 ANQGSEA. The CDR3, as DNA: TGCAGCGTTGTCCTGCCGGGACAGGGAATGTCCTATGGCTACACCTTC. Amino acid sequence: CSVVLPGQGMSYGYTF.

In regard to this clone: Additional DNA sequences in this sample encode the identical CDR3. The CDR3 DNA reads TGTGCCAGCAGCTTGGGCGGGGGCTCCAATCAGCCCCAGCATTTT. Encoded protein: CASSLGGGSNQPQHF. The chain has TRBV5-6 and TRBJ1-5; TRBD1 is a possible D gene (6 bases). In germline, CDR1 is SGHDT, CDR2 YYEEEE. The length of the CDR3 is 15 residues. Between the trimmed V and J ends, which lost 0 bases and 3 bases, there was a span of 10 bases.

The rearrangement links TRBV2 to TRBJ2-3, with D perhaps matching TRBD1 or TRBD2 (6 bases each). In germline, CDR1 is SNHLY, CDR2 FYNNEI. V dropped 6 bases and J dropped 7 bases, with 20 bases sitting between them. The CDR3 runs to 15 residues. As DNA, the CDR3 is TGTGCCAGCAGGGTTAGACAGGACGGGGACTATACGCAGTATTTT. Its translation is CASRVRQDGDYTQYF. The variable domain in full, with the rest retrieved from reference TRBV2 and TRBJ2-3, is EPEVTQTPSHQVTQMGQEVILRCVPISNHLYFYWYRQILGQKVEFLVSFYNNEISEKSEIFDDQFSVERPDGSNFTLKIRSTKLEDSAMYFCASRVRQDGDYTQYFGPGTRLTVL.

This sequence joins TRBV27 and TRBJ1-2, with 10 bases that match TRBD1. The CDR3 spans 16 residues. Germline CDR1 and CDR2: MNHEY and SMNVEV (reference sequence). V lost 8 bases and J lost 5; bases outside the gene matches: 14. The DNA of the CDR3 is TGTGCCAGCCGTAGTCGGGACAGGGGCATAGCGTATGGCTACACCTTC. Amino acid sequence: CASRSRDRGIAYGYTF.